Listed here are 12 T cell receptor beta chains from one sample, sequenced in a study of beta chain features in type 1 diabetes. General study results and limits: TCRB CDR3s from Type 1 diabetes patients were moderately but significantly shorter in all four CD4+ subsets.

Reverse transcribing all isolated RNA meant expressed TCRB transcripts were sequenced. Assay: immunoSEQ multiplex PCR; the TCRdb copy retains only in-frame clones and omits some. Of 200,000 to 250,000 clones in the sample, more than 15% are singletons; the top ten hold about 0.085%. Their antigens remain unidentified. The source material was naive CD4+ T cells from blood. The receptor set was obtained from a man aged 30 to 45 with type 1 diabetes.

The chain employs TRBV29-1 and TRBJ2-6; weak D call: TRBD1 (6 bases). Deletions cut 3 bases from V and 2 bases from J, with 14 bases between. This CDR3 region has 16 residues. Germline lookup yields CDR1 SQVTM and CDR2 ANQGSEA. This chain's CDR3 is CSVDCRGGPGANVLTF. The DNA for the CDR3 is TGCAGCGTTGATTGCAGGGGCGGTCCTGGGGCCAACGTCCTGACTTTC. The whole variable domain, remainder taken from reference TRBV29-1 and TRBJ2-6, is SAVISQKPSRDICQRGTSLTIQCQVDSQVTMMFWYRQQPGQSLTLIATANQGSEATYESGFVIDKFPISRPNLTFSTLTVSNMSPEDSSIYLCSVDCRGGPGANVLTFGAGSRLTVL.

This clone appeared a few times. The gene calls are TRBV9 and TRBJ2-7; possible D gene TRBD1, 5 bases. Trimming removed 2 bases at V and 5 bases at J, with 11 bases between. This CDR3 spans 13 amino acids. Germline CDR1 and CDR2: SGDLS and YYNGEE. CDR3 in amino acids: CASSVTGIDEQYF. DNA of the CDR3: TGTGCCAGCAGCGTTACAGGTATCGACGAGCAGTACTTC. Together with reference TRBV9 and TRBJ2-7, the CDR3 gives the full variable domain: DSGVTQTPKHLITATGQRVTLRCSPRSGDLSVYWYQQSLDQGLQFLIQYYNGEERAKGNILERFSAQQFPDLHSELNLSSLELGDSALYFCASSVTGIDEQYFGPGTRLTVT.

This clone was recorded a few times. The rearrangement uses TRBV29-1 and TRBJ2-5; no clear D gene. Germline assignment: CDR1 SQVTM and CDR2 ANQGSEA. This CDR3 spans 13 amino acids. Deletions cut 0 bases from V and 7 bases from J, with 12 bases between. The CDR3 sequence is CSVEDRGFGTQYF. The CDR3, as DNA: TGCAGCGTTGAAGATCGAGGTTTCGGGACCCAGTACTTC.

The V and J genes are TRBV9 and TRBJ2-6; no firm D call. The CDR3 is 16 residues long. With 4 bases removed from V and 0 bases from J, the gap between germline ends came to 11 bases. The V gene's germline CDR1 is SGDLS and CDR2 YYNGEE. CDR3 protein: CASSLGDLSGANVLTF. In DNA form, the CDR3 reads TGTGCCAGCAGCCTCGGAGACCTCTCTGGGGCCAACGTCCTGACTTTC.

This chain connects TRBV29-1 to TRBJ2-2, with 7 bases lining up with TRBD2. The germline V gene has CDR1 SQVTM and CDR2 ANQGSEA. The CDR3 runs 14 residues. The CDR3 sequence: CSTRRGENTGELFF. Here the CDR3 DNA reads TGCAGTACCCGCCGGGGGGAAAACACCGGGGAGCTGTTTTTT.

This clone was observed a few times. V and J are TRBV7-2 and TRBJ1-5; tentatively, D is TRBD1 (6 bases). The germline CDR1 and CDR2 sequences are SGHTA and FQGNSA. The CDR3 length is 16 residues. The V end lost 1 base, the J end lost 5 bases, and 15 bases lay between the germline ends. Written as DNA, the CDR3 is TGTGCCAGCAGCTTAGATGGTGAACAGGGCTATCAGCCCCAGCATTTT. Residues: CASSLDGEQGYQPQHF.

This clone came up a few times. The chain is built from TRBV28 and TRBJ2-7; TRBD1 matches 10 bases. V lost 7 bases to trimming and J lost 3 bases; unmatched junction nucleotides: 6. CDR3 length equals 14 residues. Per the germline V gene, CDR1 is MDHEN and CDR2 is SYDVKM. As DNA, the CDR3 is TGTGCCAGCACCCCGCGGGACAGGGGCTACGAGCAGTACTTC. It encodes CASTPRDRGYEQYF.

This clone was counted a few times. The V gene is TRBV30, the J gene TRBJ2-3; D is ambiguous. Germline V lookup: CDR1 GTSNPN, CDR2 SVGIG (reference sequence). V was pared by 0 bases and J by 2 bases, with 9 bases between. This CDR3 contains 14 residues. The CDR3 spells CAWSVNYFTDTQYF. CDR3 DNA sequence: TGTGCCTGGAGTGTTAACTACTTCACAGATACGCAGTATTTT.

The gene calls are TRBV5-1 and TRBJ2-1; D unresolved. Germline CDR1 is SGHRS and CDR2 is YFSETQ. Trimming removed 1 base at V and 1 base at J, with 9 bases between. The CDR3 has 15 amino acids. DNA of the CDR3: TGCGCCAGCAGCTTGAGCCAAGCTTCCTACAATGAGCAGTTCTTC. Amino acids: CASSLSQASYNEQFF.

This clone appeared a few times. The chain links TRBV9 to TRBJ2-5; 7 positions match TRBD1. CDR3 length: 15 amino acids. Germline V gene sequence: CDR1 SGDLS, CDR2 YYNGEE. Trimming removed 4 bases from V and 2 bases from J; junction bases left unmatched: 8. The CDR3: CASSNLLTGQETQYF. The CDR3 DNA follows: TGTGCCAGCAGCAACCTTCTGACAGGGCAAGAGACCCAGTACTTC. The entire variable domain, with the rest obtained from reference TRBV9 and TRBJ2-5, is as follows: DSGVTQTPKHLITATGQRVTLRCSPRSGDLSVYWYQQSLDQGLQFLIQYYNGEERAKGNILERFSAQQFPDLHSELNLSSLELGDSALYFCASSNLLTGQETQYFGPGTRLLVL.

In its sample, this clone was seen a few times. This chain connects TRBV5-6 to TRBJ2-7; the match to TRBD1 covers 7 bases. The germline CDR1 and CDR2 sequences are SGHDT and YYEEEE. Trimming at V came to 3 bases and at J to 6 bases, leaving 3 bases not matched to a gene. The CDR3 spans 12 residues. The CDR3 region is CASSYRGSEQYF. In DNA form, the CDR3 reads TGTGCCAGCAGCTACAGGGGATCCGAGCAGTACTTC.

CDR3 protein: CASSSGTYGNTIYF. The CDR3 DNA sequence: TGTGCCAGCAGCTCCGGGACATATGGAAACACCATATATTTT. J is TRBJ1-3 and V is TRBV7-9; D is perhaps TRBD1 (6 bases). V gave up 4 bases and J gave up 3 bases, with 10 bases separating them. Germline CDR1 and CDR2: SEHNR and FQNEAQ (reference sequence). This CDR3 comprises 14 residues.